The 10 T cell receptor beta chains reported below all come from one sample, sequenced in a study of cytomegalovirus exposure and HLA in healthy donors. The PCR ran on 60 Vbeta and 13 Jbeta primers. Sequenced by immunoSEQ multiplex PCR; TCRdb stores in-frame clones only, minus some. The sample includes approximately 98,000 clones, about 81% of them seen just once. Sequenced material: PBMCs. Every receptor here comes from a man between 18 and 35 years old in good health and CMV-seropositive.

This chain connects TRBV5-1 to TRBJ1-1; the D gene is possibly TRBD1 (6 bases). The CDR3 is 15 residues long. Trimming pared 4 bases from V and 8 bases from J, leaving 21 bases between. CDR1 and CDR2 from the germline V gene are SGHRS and YFSETQ. CDR3 coding DNA: TGCGCCAGCAGCCAGACCAGTCCGGGACATTCGGAAGCTTTCTTT. Its protein is CASSQTSPGHSEAFF.

This clone turned up a few times. This chain joins TRBV6-4 and TRBJ1-5; 9 bases are a match to TRBD1. The CDR3 is made up of 16 amino acids. V dropped 5 bases and J dropped 6; count of bases not matched to a gene: 11. Germline CDR1 is MRHNA and CDR2 is SNTAGT. The CDR3 protein is CASSPNGGQGAQPQHF. For the CDR3, the DNA is TGTGCCAGCAGTCCCAACGGGGGACAGGGAGCTCAGCCCCAGCATTTT.

The chain uses TRBV7-9 and TRBJ1-2, with a possible D match to TRBD1 (5 bases). Trimming pared 1 base from V and 8 bases from J, leaving 11 bases between. Germline V lookup: CDR1 SEHNR, CDR2 FQNEAQ (reference sequence). This CDR3 is 13 amino acids long. In nucleotides, the CDR3 is TGTGCCAGCAGCTTAGACAGGCCCGACGGCTACACCTTC. It is translated as CASSLDRPDGYTF.

The rearrangement joins TRBV27 to TRBJ2-3, with 8 bases aligning to TRBD2. The CDR3 is 15 residues long. Trimming at V came to 3 bases and at J to 4 bases, leaving 6 bases not matched to a gene. The V gene's germline CDR1 is MNHEY and CDR2 SMNVEV (reference sequence). Here the CDR3 DNA reads TGTGCCAGCAGTTTTCCGGGGGGGCCATCAGATACGCAGTATTTT. As protein: CASSFPGGPSDTQYF.

This clone was counted between two and nine times. The chain combines TRBV6-1 with TRBJ2-6, with a tentative D call TRBD2 (5 bases). Germline V gene data show CDR1 as MNHNS and CDR2 as SASEGT. Trimming removed 2 bases at V and 1 base at J, with 21 bases between. The CDR3 runs 20 residues. CDR3 nucleotide sequence: TGTGCCAGCAGTGAATCCGCGCGGGTACAGTCCTCTTCTGGGGCCAACGTCCTGACTTTC. Amino acids: CASSESARVQSSSGANVLTF.

V and J are TRBV6-1 and TRBJ1-2, with TRBD1 matching 9 bases. Germline assignment: CDR1 MNHNS and CDR2 SASEGT. The CDR3 totals 15 residues. After removal of 2 bases from V and 8 bases from J, the junction contained 9 bases not matched to a gene. The CDR3 is CASSESQGQGWGYTF. CDR3 coding DNA: TGTGCCAGCAGTGAAAGTCAGGGACAGGGTTGGGGCTACACCTTC.

V is TRBV14 and J is TRBJ1-4, with D possibly being TRBD1 (6 bases). The CDR3 sequence is 16 residues long. The germline gives CDR1 SGHDN, CDR2 FVKESK. V lost 4 bases and J lost 1, with 13 bases in between. The CDR3 DNA reads as TGTGCCAGCAGCCCAATAACAGGGAAAACTAATGAAAAACTGTTTTTT. It codes for CASSPITGKTNEKLFF.

The rearrangement links TRBV7-2 to TRBJ1-2; 7 bases are a match to TRBD1. With V trimmed by 11 bases and J by 5 bases, 5 bases remained unmatched. This CDR3 comprises 11 residues. The germline V gene has CDR1 SGHTA and CDR2 FQGNSA. DNA for the CDR3: TGTGCCGTCCGACAGGGATATGGCTACACCTTC. As protein: CAVRQGYGYTF. The whole variable domain, filled in from reference TRBV7-2 and TRBJ1-2, reads GAGVSQSPSNKVTEKGKDVELRCDPISGHTALYWYRQSLGQGLEFLIYFQGNSAPDKSGLPSDRFSAERTGGSVSTLTIQRTQQEDSAVYLCAVRQGYGYTFGSGTRLTVV.

The chain links TRBV28 to TRBJ2-1; weak D call: TRBD1 (6 bases). With 3 bases removed from V and 7 bases from J, the gap between germline ends came to 13 bases. This CDR3 region has 14 residues. Germline V gene data show CDR1 as MDHEN and CDR2 as SYDVKM. The CDR3 nucleotides read TGTGCCAGCAGTTTCCGAACAGGGAGAAATGAGCAGTTCTTC. Protein product: CASSFRTGRNEQFF. The whole variable domain, filled in from reference TRBV28 and TRBJ2-1, reads DVKVTQSSRYLVKRTGEKVFLECVQDMDHENMFWYRQDPGLGLRLIYFSYDVKMKEKGDIPEGYSVSREKKERFSLILESASTNQTSMYLCASSFRTGRNEQFFGPGTRLTVL.

V gene TRBV28 combines with J gene TRBJ1-2; D unresolved. The germline CDR1 and CDR2 sequences are MDHEN and SYDVKM. This CDR3 contains 12 residues. The V and J ends lost 3 bases and 4 bases respectively, with 6 bases between them. The CDR3 DNA is TGTGCCAGCAGTTTCATCAGCTATGGCTACACCTTC. Its translation: CASSFISYGYTF.